This TCR beta chain was recorded in a study of PD-L1 blockade in urothelial cancer. Background on the study: Blood analysis was done at 3 weeks (second dose) and 6 weeks after treatment began.

The germline CDR1 and CDR2 sequences are SGHRS and YFSETQ. The CDR3 sequence is 14 residues long. Trimming cost V 0 bases and J 1 base, with 8 bases left between them. Sequencing used immunoSEQ multiplex PCR; TCRdb keeps in-frame clones, though not all of them. The table lists 85,000 to 100,000 clones, about nine tenths of them singletons, with about 2% in the top ten. About this clone itself: Its antigen remains unknown.

The study's findings and limits: At the 3-week point, tumor-associated blood clones expanded more in durable-benefit patients.

Time point of the sample: pretreatment peripheral blood. Disease in patients was locally advanced or metastatic urothelial carcinoma. The specimen comprised PBMCs, sampled around atezolizumab (anti-PD-L1) treatment. The chain recombines TRBV5-1 with TRBJ2-7; TRBD2 might be the D (6 bases). The source is a man aged 55 to 70 with urothelial cancer. CDR3 amino acids: CASSLVRGSYEQYF. DNA of the CDR3: TGCGCCAGCAGCTTGGTCCGGGGGTCCTACGAGCAGTACTTC. The full variable domain, completed using reference TRBV5-1 and TRBJ2-7, is KAGVTQTPRYLIKTRGQQVTLSCSPISGHRSVSWYQQTPGQGLQFLFEYFSETQRNKGNFPGRFSGRQFSNSRSEMNVSTLELGDSALYLCASSLVRGSYEQYFGPGTRLTVT.